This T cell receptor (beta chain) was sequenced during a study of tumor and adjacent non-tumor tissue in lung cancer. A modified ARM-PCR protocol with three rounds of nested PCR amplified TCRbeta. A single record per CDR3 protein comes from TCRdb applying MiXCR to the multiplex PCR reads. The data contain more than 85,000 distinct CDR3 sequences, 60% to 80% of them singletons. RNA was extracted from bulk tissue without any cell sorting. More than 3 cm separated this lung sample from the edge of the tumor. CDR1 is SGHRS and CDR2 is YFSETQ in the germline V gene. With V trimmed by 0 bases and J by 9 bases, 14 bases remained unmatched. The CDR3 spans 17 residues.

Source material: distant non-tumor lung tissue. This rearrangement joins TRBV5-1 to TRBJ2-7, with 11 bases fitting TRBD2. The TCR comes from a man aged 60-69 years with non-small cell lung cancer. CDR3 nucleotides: TGCGCCAGCAGCTTGGAAGCTAGCGGGGGGCCTGCCTCAGTGCAGTACTTC. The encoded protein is CASSLEASGGPASVQYF.